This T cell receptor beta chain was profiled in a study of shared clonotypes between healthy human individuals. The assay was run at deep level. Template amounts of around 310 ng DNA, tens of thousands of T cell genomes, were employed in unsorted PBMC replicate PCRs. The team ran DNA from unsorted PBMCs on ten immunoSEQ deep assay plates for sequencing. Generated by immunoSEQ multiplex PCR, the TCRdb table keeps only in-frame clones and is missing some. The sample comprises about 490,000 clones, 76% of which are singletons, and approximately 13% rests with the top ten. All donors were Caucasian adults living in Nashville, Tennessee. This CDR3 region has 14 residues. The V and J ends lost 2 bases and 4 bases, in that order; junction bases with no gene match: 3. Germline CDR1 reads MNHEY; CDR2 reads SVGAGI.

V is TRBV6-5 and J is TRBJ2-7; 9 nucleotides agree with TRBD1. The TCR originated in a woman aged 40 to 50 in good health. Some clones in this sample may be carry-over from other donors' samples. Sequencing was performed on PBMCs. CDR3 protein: CASSYGQGTYEQYF. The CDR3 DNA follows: TGTGCCAGCAGTTACGGACAGGGGACGTACGAGCAGTACTTC.